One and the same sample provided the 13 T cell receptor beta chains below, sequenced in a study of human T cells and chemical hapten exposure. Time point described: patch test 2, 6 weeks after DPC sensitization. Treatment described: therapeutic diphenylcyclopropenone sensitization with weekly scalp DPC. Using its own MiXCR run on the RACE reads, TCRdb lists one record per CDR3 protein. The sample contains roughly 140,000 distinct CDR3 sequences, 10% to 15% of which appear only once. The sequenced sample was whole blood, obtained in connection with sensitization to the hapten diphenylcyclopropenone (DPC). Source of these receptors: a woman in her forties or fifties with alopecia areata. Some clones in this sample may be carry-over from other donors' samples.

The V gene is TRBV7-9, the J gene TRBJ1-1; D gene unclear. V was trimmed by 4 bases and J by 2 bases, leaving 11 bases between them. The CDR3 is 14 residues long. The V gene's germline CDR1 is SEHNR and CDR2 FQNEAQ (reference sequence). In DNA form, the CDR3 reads TGTGCCAGCAGCTCCAGCGGAACCAACACTGAAGCTTTCTTT. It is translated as CASSSSGTNTEAFF.

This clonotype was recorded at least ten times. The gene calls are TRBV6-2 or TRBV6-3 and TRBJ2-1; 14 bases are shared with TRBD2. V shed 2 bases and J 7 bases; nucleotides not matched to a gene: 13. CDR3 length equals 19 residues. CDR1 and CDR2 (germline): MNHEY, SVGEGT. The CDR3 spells CASSYLGGLAGASVNEQFF. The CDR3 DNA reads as TGTGCCAGCAGTTACCTAGGGGGACTAGCGGGAGCGTCCGTGAATGAGCAGTTCTTC.

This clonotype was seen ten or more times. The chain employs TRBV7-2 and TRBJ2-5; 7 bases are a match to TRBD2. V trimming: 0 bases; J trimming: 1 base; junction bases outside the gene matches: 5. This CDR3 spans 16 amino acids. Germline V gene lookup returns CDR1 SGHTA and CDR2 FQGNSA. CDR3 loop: CASSLALGGGQETQYF. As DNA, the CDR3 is TGTGCCAGCAGCTTAGCCCTTGGCGGGGGCCAAGAGACCCAGTACTTC.

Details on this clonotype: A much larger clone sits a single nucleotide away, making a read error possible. The CDR3 sequence is CASRPERQASYEQYF. The CDR3 region has the DNA TGTGCCAGCAGGCCCGAGAGGCAGGCCTCCTACGAGCAGTACTTC. The genes are TRBV7-6 and TRBJ2-7; D unresolved. Trimming took 6 bases from V and 0 from J, leaving 15 bases between them. Germline V lookup: CDR1 SGHVS, CDR2 FNYEAQ. The CDR3 consists of 15 residues.

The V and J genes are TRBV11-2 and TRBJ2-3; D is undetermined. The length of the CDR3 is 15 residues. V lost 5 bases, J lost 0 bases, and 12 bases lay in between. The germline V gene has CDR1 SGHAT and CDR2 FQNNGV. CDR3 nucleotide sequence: TGTGCCAGCAGCCCCCCCGGACGTAGCACAGATACGCAGTATTTT. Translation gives CASSPPGRSTDTQYF.

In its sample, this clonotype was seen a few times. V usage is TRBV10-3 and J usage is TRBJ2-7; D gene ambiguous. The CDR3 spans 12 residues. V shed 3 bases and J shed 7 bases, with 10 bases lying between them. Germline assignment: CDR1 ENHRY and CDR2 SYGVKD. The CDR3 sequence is CAISDLSLEQYF. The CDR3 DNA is TGTGCCATCAGTGACCTGTCTCTGGAGCAGTACTTC.

DNA of the CDR3: TGTGCCAGCAGGGTCGGGGGGGGCAATCAGCCCCAGCATTTT. It yields the protein CASRVGGGNQPQHF. The genes are TRBV28 and TRBJ1-5, with TRBD1 as a possible D gene (5 bases). Trimming cost V 6 bases and J 2 bases, with 11 bases left between them. The CDR3 covers 14 residues. Germline V gene sequence: CDR1 MDHEN, CDR2 SYDVKM.

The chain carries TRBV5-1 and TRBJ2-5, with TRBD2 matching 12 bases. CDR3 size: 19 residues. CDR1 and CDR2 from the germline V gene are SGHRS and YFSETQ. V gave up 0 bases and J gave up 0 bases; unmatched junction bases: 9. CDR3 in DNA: TGCGCCAGCAGCTTGGCCGGGCTAGCGGGAGGGGCGTACCAAGAGACCCAGTACTTC. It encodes CASSLAGLAGGAYQETQYF.

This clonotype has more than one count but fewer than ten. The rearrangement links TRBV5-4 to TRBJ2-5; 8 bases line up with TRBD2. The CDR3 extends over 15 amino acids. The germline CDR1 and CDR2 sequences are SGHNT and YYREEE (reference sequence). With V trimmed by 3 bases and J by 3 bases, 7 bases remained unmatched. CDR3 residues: CASSYPALAEETQYF. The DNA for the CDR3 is TGTGCCAGCAGCTATCCGGCACTAGCGGAAGAGACCCAGTACTTC.

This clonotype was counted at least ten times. The CDR3 reads CASSFGQAHEQYF. The CDR3 bases are TGTGCCAGCAGTTTCGGACAGGCGCACGAGCAGTACTTC. V usage is TRBV28 and J usage is TRBJ2-7, with TRBD1 identical over 7 bases. Germline V CDR1 and CDR2: MDHEN, SYDVKM. This CDR3 comprises 13 residues. Unmatched junction bases numbered 4, after V lost 3 bases and J lost 5 bases.

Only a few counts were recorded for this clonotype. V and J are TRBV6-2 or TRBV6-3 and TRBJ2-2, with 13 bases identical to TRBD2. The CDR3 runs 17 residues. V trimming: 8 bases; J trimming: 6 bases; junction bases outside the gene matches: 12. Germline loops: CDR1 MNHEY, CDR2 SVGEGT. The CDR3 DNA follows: TGTGCCAGCGGTCACATCCGACTAGCGGGAGGTTCCGGGGAGCTGTTTTTT. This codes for CASGHIRLAGGSGELFF.

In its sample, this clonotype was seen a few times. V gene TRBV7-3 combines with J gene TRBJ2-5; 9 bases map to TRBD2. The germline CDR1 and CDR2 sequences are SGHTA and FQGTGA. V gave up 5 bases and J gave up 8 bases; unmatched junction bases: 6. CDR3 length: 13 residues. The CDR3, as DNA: TGTGCCAGCAGCGGACTAGCGCGGTTCACCCAGTACTTC. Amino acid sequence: CASSGLARFTQYF.

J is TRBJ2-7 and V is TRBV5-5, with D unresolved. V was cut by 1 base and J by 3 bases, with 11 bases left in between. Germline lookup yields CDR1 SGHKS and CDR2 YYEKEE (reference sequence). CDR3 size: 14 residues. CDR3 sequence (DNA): TGTGCCAGCAGCTTGACCCTCCTAGGCTACGAGCAGTACTTC. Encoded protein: CASSLTLLGYEQYF.